Below are 18 T cell receptor beta chains sequenced from a single sample in a study of T-cell reconstitution after alpha-beta-depleted transplantation in children. Unique molecular identifiers were used in preparing the TCRbeta library. From the PCR reads, TCRdb called clonotypes with MiXCR, one entry per CDR3 protein. The table records 700,000 to 950,000 distinct CDR3 sequences, under 20% of them present only once. The starting material was PBMCs, mostly from graft donor cells, obtained 360 days after TCRalphabeta/CD19-depleted stem cell transplant. The receptor set was obtained from a male patient younger than 18 who had a stem cell transplant for acute lymphoblastic leukemia, so the T cells may come from the graft donor.

A few counts support this clonotype. The chain's CDR3 is CSVVRNEKLFF. The CDR3 coding sequence is TGCAGCGTTGTACGGAATGAAAAACTGTTTTTT. This chain connects TRBV29-1 to TRBJ1-4; no firm D call. V was trimmed by 4 bases and J by 5 bases, leaving 5 bases between them. The CDR3 consists of 11 residues. Germline V gene data show CDR1 as SQVTM and CDR2 as ANQGSEA.

This clonotype has a handful of counts. V is TRBV18 and J is TRBJ2-5; weak D call: TRBD2 (5 bases). This CDR3 has 14 amino acids. Trimming cost V 2 bases and J 5 bases, with 12 bases left between them. Germline loops: CDR1 KGHSH, CDR2 LQKENI. This CDR3 reads CASSPAWRTETQYF. The CDR3 bases are TGTGCCAGCTCACCAGCTTGGAGGACGGAGACCCAGTACTTC.

This clonotype has just a few counts. The chain couples TRBV5-1 to TRBJ2-3, with TRBD2 matching over 10 bases. The CDR3 contains 18 residues. Germline V CDR1 and CDR2: SGHRS, YFSETQ. V shed 7 bases, J shed 4 bases, and the junction held 18 bases outside the gene matches. The CDR3, as DNA: TGCGCCAGCGGCGAGACTAGCGGGTCCGTCCTCCCCCCAGATACGCAGTATTTT. This gives the protein CASGETSGSVLPPDTQYF.

The chain has TRBV4-1 and TRBJ2-7; D possibly corresponds to TRBD2 (7 bases). The length of the CDR3 is 16 residues. Trimming left V 3 bases short and J 2 bases short, with 17 bases between. CDR1 is MGHRA and CDR2 is YSYEKL in the germline V gene. CDR3 DNA sequence: TGCGCCAGCAGCCAGGCCATGGGGGGGCTGACCTACGAGCAGTACTTC. Amino acid sequence: CASSQAMGGLTYEQYF.

The CDR3 spells CASSRRLNYGYTF. DNA of the CDR3: TGTGCCAGTAGTCGCCGACTTAACTATGGCTACACCTTC. The J gene is TRBJ1-2, the V gene TRBV19; D gene uncertain. Germline CDR1 LNHDA, CDR2 SQIVND (reference sequence). V lost 5 bases and J 1 base, leaving 8 bases between the germline ends. This CDR3 contains 13 residues.

J is TRBJ2-2 and V is TRBV12-3 or TRBV12-4; 12 bases fit TRBD1. The CDR3 contains 17 residues. The V segment lost 5 bases and the J segment 5 bases; nucleotides outside the gene matches: 9. This CDR3 reads CASSPGDRGRRTGELFF. CDR3 DNA: TGTGCCAGCAGTCCCGGGGACAGGGGGCGTCGGACCGGGGAGCTGTTTTTT.

The chain uses TRBV18 and TRBJ1-4; D unclear. Trimming pared 4 bases from V and 6 bases from J, leaving 12 bases between. This CDR3 comprises 14 residues. Germline CDR1 is KGHSH and CDR2 is LQKENI. CDR3 loop: CASSRRSPDEKLFF. The CDR3 DNA is TGTGCCAGCTCACGGCGATCCCCGGATGAAAAACTGTTTTTT. The whole variable domain, remainder taken from reference TRBV18 and TRBJ1-4, is NAGVMQNPRHLVRRRGQEARLRCSPMKGHSHVYWYRQLPEEGLKFMVYLQKENIIDESGMPKERFSAEFPKEGPSILRIQQVVRGDSAAYFCASSRRSPDEKLFFGSGTQLSVL.

The chain employs TRBV9 and TRBJ2-1, with D tentatively TRBD1 (6 bases). Germline lookup yields CDR1 SGDLS and CDR2 YYNGEE. V was trimmed by 2 bases and J by 7 bases, leaving 19 bases between them. CDR3 length: 16 amino acids. The CDR3 loop reads CASSVPRDTPRNEQFF. The CDR3 region has the DNA TGTGCCAGCAGCGTTCCCCGGGACACCCCGCGGAATGAGCAGTTCTTC.

V usage is TRBV2 and J usage is TRBJ2-7, with 8 bases lining up with TRBD2. The CDR3 is 16 amino acids. V was clipped by 3 bases and J by 4 bases; unmatched bases: 11. The germline CDR1 and CDR2 sequences are SNHLY and FYNNEI. CDR3 sequence reads: CASSEEGVAGRYEQYF. The CDR3 region has the DNA TGTGCCAGCAGTGAGGAGGGCGTAGCGGGACGTTACGAGCAGTACTTC.

This clonotype was counted only a few times. The chain employs TRBV20-1 and TRBJ1-4; D is uncertain. The CDR3 consists of 13 residues. Trimming took 5 bases from V and 4 from J, leaving 11 bases between them. Germline CDR1 reads DFQATT; CDR2 reads SNEGSKA (reference sequence). CDR3 region: CSALHRNNEKLFF. The CDR3 DNA is TGCAGTGCTTTGCACCGAAATAATGAAAAACTGTTTTTT.

The chain couples TRBV7-9 to TRBJ2-1, with TRBD2 identical over 9 bases. Germline values: CDR1 SEHNR, CDR2 FQNEAQ (reference sequence). The CDR3 has 15 residues. With V trimmed by 4 bases and J by 4 bases, 5 bases remained unmatched. The CDR3 protein is CASSSWTSEYNEQFF. DNA of the CDR3: TGTGCCAGCAGCTCTTGGACTAGCGAGTACAATGAGCAGTTCTTC.

The V call is TRBV6-2 or TRBV6-3, the J call TRBJ2-7; 11 nucleotides line up with TRBD2. CDR3 size: 14 residues. Unmatched junction bases numbered 5, after V lost 6 bases and J lost 4 bases. CDR1 MNHEY and CDR2 SVGEGT come from the germline V gene. The CDR3 here is CASRLAGVEYEQYF. The CDR3 DNA follows: TGTGCCAGCAGACTAGCGGGAGTGGAGTACGAGCAGTACTTC.

A few counts support this clonotype. The chain uses TRBV29-1 and TRBJ2-7, with D perhaps being TRBD1 or TRBD2 (5 bases each). Trimming cost V 2 bases and J 1 base, with 15 bases left between them. Per germline, CDR1 SQVTM and CDR2 ANQGSEA. The CDR3 is made up of 15 amino acids. DNA for the CDR3: TGCAGCGTTGAACCCCAGGGCGGGCCGTCCTACGAGCAGTACTTC. Translation: CSVEPQGGPSYEQYF.

The table lists this clonotype with a few counts. The gene calls are TRBV9 and TRBJ1-2, with D tentatively TRBD1 (5 bases). CDR3 length equals 14 residues. Germline CDR1 is SGDLS and CDR2 is YYNGEE. V lost 3 bases and J 2 bases, leaving 11 bases between the germline ends. As DNA, the CDR3 is TGTGCCAGCAGCGAGCCGGGACGGAACTATGGCTACACCTTC. Encoded protein: CASSEPGRNYGYTF.

The V gene is TRBV25-1, the J gene TRBJ2-7; D may be TRBD1 (6 bases). The CDR3 extends over 14 amino acids. Germline CDR1 MGHDK, CDR2 SYGVNS. V dropped 3 bases and J dropped 3 bases, with 12 bases sitting between them. This CDR3 reads CASSDRAGDYEQYF. The CDR3 DNA reads TGTGCCAGCAGTGACAGGGCAGGGGACTACGAGCAGTACTTC.

This clonotype occurred a few times. V is TRBV27 and J is TRBJ2-4; 7 nucleotides match TRBD1. The CDR3 loop spans 15 amino acids. The V and J ends lost 8 bases and 4 bases, in that order; junction bases with no gene match: 11. Germline CDR1 is MNHEY and CDR2 is SMNVEV (reference sequence). The CDR3 nucleotides are TGTGCCAGCGGATCGCAGGGGGTAGCGAAAAACATTCAGTACTTC. This codes for CASGSQGVAKNIQYF.

The genes are TRBV9 and TRBJ2-1; D unclear. The CDR3 totals 15 residues. Germline lookup yields CDR1 SGDLS and CDR2 YYNGEE. Trimming shortened V by 1 base and J by 3 bases, and 11 bases separated the two germline ends. The CDR3 nucleotides read TGTGCCAGCAGCGTAAGTCCATCCTTCTACAATGAGCAGTTCTTC. Amino acid sequence: CASSVSPSFYNEQFF.

This clonotype was counted only a few times. V usage is TRBV20-1 and J usage is TRBJ2-6; D tentatively fits TRBD1 or TRBD2 (5 bases each). From germline, CDR1 is DFQATT and CDR2 SNEGSKA (reference sequence). V was trimmed by 0 bases and J by 4 bases, leaving 22 bases between them. CDR3 size: 19 residues. This CDR3 reads CSARDASRDPFSGANVLTF. CDR3 bases: TGCAGTGCTAGAGATGCCAGCAGGGACCCATTTTCGGGGGCCAACGTCCTGACTTTC.